This section outlines one TCR beta chain sequence together with its context. Authors' processing steps: Amplifying reference gene primers gave estimates of nucleated cell counts. Profiled with immunoSEQ multiplex PCR; TCRdb holds only in-frame clones, not every one. The V and J calls and clone size are taken from that table; D and trimming were inferred from the DNA. The sample includes roughly 130,000 clones, more than 90% seen only once; the top ten take around 3.8%. The CDR3 extends over 18 amino acids. The sample comes from a study of blood T cell repertoires in COVID-19. Study-wide context: The samples span acute and convalescent COVID-19 from the United States, Italy and Spain.

This sequence joins TRBV21-1 and TRBJ1-2; the table assigns TRBD1, which was not confirmed against the DNA. TRBV21-1 is an annotated pseudogene. The source of this sequence is a man aged 45 to 65 with active COVID-19. The sequenced sample was peripheral blood. DNA for the CDR3: TGTGCCAGCACAGGAGCCCGTGTCGTATGGGACAGGCAGAATGGCTACACCTTC. This encodes CASTGARVVWDRQNGYTF.